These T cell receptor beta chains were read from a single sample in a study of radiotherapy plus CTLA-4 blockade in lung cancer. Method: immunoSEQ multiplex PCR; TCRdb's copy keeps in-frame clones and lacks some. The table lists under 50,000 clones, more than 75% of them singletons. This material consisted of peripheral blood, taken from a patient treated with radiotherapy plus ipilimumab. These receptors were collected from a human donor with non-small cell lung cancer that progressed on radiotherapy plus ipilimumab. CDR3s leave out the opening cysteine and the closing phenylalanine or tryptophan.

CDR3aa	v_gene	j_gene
ANSLGAGVSKETQY	TRBV5-6	TRBJ2-5
ATSILAGGSTDTQY	TRBV15	TRBJ2-3
ASSGTGARETQY	TRBV19	TRBJ2-5
ASSPTGGRTEAF	TRBV27	TRBJ1-1
ASRDSGRGIQY	TRBV5-4	TRBJ2-4
ATSRDTGVGTEAF	TRBV15	TRBJ1-1
ASSAQVNYGYT	TRBV7-2	TRBJ1-2
ASSLGASAGGELF	TRBV7-3	TRBJ2-2
ASSQDRWGLAGGPDEQF	TRBV4-3	TRBJ2-1
ASSNWGRGRNSPLH	TRBV28	TRBJ1-6
ASSKGTSGGYEQY	TRBV11-2	TRBJ2-7
ASSPRTSATDTQY	TRBV27	TRBJ2-3
SVVQGFNSHGYT	TRBV29-1	TRBJ1-2
ASRDRFNEQF	TRBV6-5	TRBJ2-1
ASSTGTGGGGYT	TRBV18	TRBJ1-2
ASRRAGVGDYEQY	TRBV6-1	TRBJ2-7
TSRLPTGSTDTQY	TRBV12-2	TRBJ2-3
AISEGTSGGTTDTQY	TRBV10-3	TRBJ2-3
ASSTHLGALQETQY	TRBV5-5	TRBJ2-5
ASNRNNQPQH	TRBV6-1	TRBJ1-5
ASSPIRDRDYNEQF	TRBV7-2	TRBJ2-1
ASSMGTGAEKLF	TRBV19	TRBJ1-4
ASSPRQGQMDEQF	TRBV4-1	TRBJ2-1
ASSGPPDRGPPYEQY	TRBV6-1	TRBJ2-7
ASSDQGSGANVLT	TRBV2	TRBJ2-6
ASSFRGPNSPLH	TRBV6-6	TRBJ1-6
ASSSGQGGDTQY	TRBV7-3	TRBJ2-3
ASSVDGDSGNTIY	TRBV5-1	TRBJ1-3
ASSSRRGDTEAF	TRBV13	TRBJ1-1
ASSIGAGGSYGYT	TRBV19	TRBJ1-2
ASSQDRGNTGELF	TRBV13	TRBJ2-2
ASTLSGTGTGGYGYT	TRBV7-3	TRBJ1-2
ASSYQGAEHTEAF	TRBV6-6	TRBJ1-1
ASSQVSSSGANVLT	TRBV4-2	TRBJ2-6
ASSLEGVGRGNEKLF	TRBV7-2	TRBJ1-4
ASSLAGTSGGVYEQY	TRBV5-1	TRBJ2-7
ASSLTSGGSYEQY	TRBV7-3	TRBJ2-7
SVRTGTGIGDD	TRBV29-1	TRBJ2-7
ASSLGTWWGGTEAF	TRBV5-1	TRBJ1-1
ASSLTGTIDYEQY	TRBV5-6	TRBJ2-7
ASSRGAAYSNQPQH	TRBV18	TRBJ1-5
ASSSALGILVEAF	TRBV5-6	TRBJ1-1
ASSLKFGGLGNEQF	TRBV11-2	TRBJ2-1
ASSLVRYNEQF	TRBV7-9	TRBJ2-1
ASSLGFTGKAEAF	TRBV5-5	TRBJ1-1
ASSGTGGAIGNQPQH	TRBV7-8	TRBJ1-5
ASSLGVGGGISYEQY	TRBV7-8	TRBJ2-7
ASSYSFQDSPLH	TRBV6-6	TRBJ1-6
ASSFSGGYEQY	TRBV11-1	TRBJ2-7
ASSRSTGLPNQPQH	TRBV5-6	TRBJ1-5
ASSLGQGGYSPLH	TRBV7-2	TRBJ1-6
ASSPSGGSADTQY	TRBV7-3	TRBJ2-3
ASSLGGGGLTYEQY	TRBV5-1	TRBJ2-7